This T cell receptor beta chain was sequenced during a study of CD8 T cells in Susac syndrome. Broader study findings: When the CD4+ T cell repertoires of patients with Susac syndrome were examined, they did not show any clonal expansion.

Random hexamers were used to reverse transcribe roughly 0.45 to 1 ug of RNA. immunoSEQ multiplex PCR amplified TCR beta CDR3 across 54 Vbeta, 13 Jbeta. TCRdb re-called the immunoSEQ multiplex PCR reads with MiXCR, one entry per CDR3 protein. Among tens of thousands of distinct CDR3 sequences listed, around 93% were seen once. Per the germline V gene, CDR1 is DFQATT and CDR2 is SNEGSKA (reference sequence). Trimming removed 1 base at V and 8 bases at J, with 8 bases between. The CDR3 covers 11 residues. Bulk CD8+ and CD4+ cells came from magnetic negative isolation; CD8+ TEMRA by FACS. Comments on this clonotype: Its target is unknown.

The clonotype was recovered from a human donor with Susac syndrome. V is TRBV20-1 and J is TRBJ1-2; D is ambiguous. Sequencing was done on a sample of CD4+ T cells from PBMCs. CDR3 DNA: TGCAGTGCTAGAGCGATAGACGGCTACACCTTC. Translation: CSARAIDGYTF.